One and the same sample provided the 29 T cell receptor beta chains below, sequenced in a study of shared clonotypes between healthy human individuals. TCRdb keeps only in-frame clones here, not all; method: immunoSEQ multiplex PCR. The sample lists hundreds of thousands of clones, over 75% occurring once. Sequencing was performed on memory CD8+ T cells sorted from blood. Subset denoted: CD45RO+ cells pooled with CCR7-negative TemRA cells. Receptors originate from a man younger than 35 in good health.

In DNA form, the CDR3 reads TGCGCCAGCACCCAAGGGCCCGGTCTGCCGTCTTTTTCCTACGAGCAGTACTTC. Its translation is CASTQGPGLPSFSYEQYF. The rearrangement uses TRBV5-1 and TRBJ2-7, with D unclear. The CDR3 runs 18 residues. The V end was cut by 6 bases, the J end by 1 base, with 26 bases between. Germline CDR1 is SGHRS and CDR2 is YFSETQ.

The V gene is TRBV6-4, the J gene TRBJ1-1; D is undetermined. Deletions cut 0 bases from V and 7 bases from J, with 6 bases between. CDR1 is MRHNA, CDR2 SNTAGT, per germline. The CDR3 extends over 12 amino acids. In DNA form, the CDR3 reads TGTGCCAGCAGTGACTCGAAGTTTGAAGCTTTCTTT. It is translated as CASSDSKFEAFF.

The chain links TRBV5-6 to TRBJ1-4; perhaps TRBD1 as D (5 bases). The CDR3 is 16 amino acids. From germline, CDR1 is SGHDT and CDR2 YYEEEE. With 4 bases removed from V and 2 bases from J, the gap between germline ends came to 15 bases. The CDR3 sequence is CASSQNPWGTNEKLFF. CDR3 coding DNA: TGTGCCAGCAGCCAAAACCCTTGGGGCACTAATGAAAAACTGTTTTTT.

This chain joins TRBV5-6 and TRBJ1-1; a possible D gene is TRBD1 (5 bases). The length of the CDR3 is 14 residues. Germline CDR1 and CDR2: SGHDT and YYEEEE. Trimming shortened V by 2 bases and J by 5 bases, and 13 bases separated the two germline ends. CDR3 sequence reads: CASSLGAMGTEAFF. The DNA for the CDR3 is TGTGCCAGCAGCTTAGGGGCGATGGGGACTGAAGCTTTCTTT.

The rearrangement links TRBV13 to TRBJ2-2; D uncertain. The ends were cut back, 5 bases at V and 4 bases at J, with 11 bases in the middle. The germline V gene has CDR1 PRHDT and CDR2 FYEKMQ (reference sequence). The CDR3 has 14 amino acids. The CDR3: CASSLTTSTGELFF. The CDR3 bases are TGTGCCAGCAGCCTTACGACCTCCACCGGGGAGCTGTTTTTT.

This chain uses TRBV6-6 with TRBJ2-5; D not resolved. CDR1 is MNHNY, CDR2 SVGAGI, per germline (reference sequence). This CDR3 is built from 15 residues. Between the trimmed V and J ends, which lost 6 bases and 2 bases, there was a span of 16 bases. CDR3 sequence: CASSPLTPWQETQYF. The CDR3 DNA is TGTGCCAGCAGCCCCTTAACACCGTGGCAAGAGACCCAGTACTTC.

The J gene is TRBJ2-7, the V gene TRBV27; 9 nucleotides line up with TRBD1. The CDR3 has 16 residues. Germline V gives CDR1 MNHEY, CDR2 SMNVEV (reference sequence). The ends lost 5 bases at V and 4 bases at J; junction bases unmatched: 12. CDR3 nucleotide sequence: TGTGCCAGCAGTCCAAGCTTAGGACAGGGGATTTACGAGCAGTACTTC. The encoded protein is CASSPSLGQGIYEQYF.

This rearrangement joins TRBV2 to TRBJ1-3; the match to TRBD1 covers 8 bases. This CDR3 has 15 residues. The V gene's germline CDR1 is SNHLY and CDR2 FYNNEI. Germline trimming cut 4 bases from V and 0 bases from J; bases unmatched to any gene: 2. The CDR3 DNA follows: TGTGCCAGCAGTGTAGGACAGGGCTCTGGAAACACCATATATTTT. It codes for CASSVGQGSGNTIYF.

The V and J genes are TRBV27 and TRBJ1-2; D ambiguous. CDR1 is MNHEY, CDR2 SMNVEV, per germline (reference sequence). There are 13 residues in the CDR3. Trimming left V 2 bases short and J 6 bases short, with 10 bases between. The CDR3: CASSLRFGDGYTF. CDR3 in DNA: TGTGCCAGCAGTTTACGGTTTGGTGATGGCTACACCTTC.

The chain carries TRBV6-5 and TRBJ2-7; maybe TRBD1 (6 bases). Germline assignment: CDR1 MNHEY and CDR2 SVGAGI. V was clipped by 5 bases and J by 4 bases, with 18 bases between them. The CDR3 covers 15 residues. CDR3 region: CASSTDRPPYYEQYF. The DNA for the CDR3 is TGTGCCAGCAGTACCGACAGGCCCCCATATTACGAGCAGTACTTC.

This chain links TRBV5-5 with TRBJ2-7; TRBD1 aligns across 10 bases. With 0 bases clipped from V and 7 bases from J, the junction kept 16 bases outside the gene matches. The CDR3 loop spans 18 amino acids. The germline V gene encodes CDR1 SGHKS and CDR2 YYEKEE (reference sequence). The chain's CDR3 is CASSLGLGRDRGPLEQYF. CDR3 DNA: TGTGCCAGCAGCTTGGGGCTTGGCCGGGACAGGGGACCCTTAGAGCAGTACTTC.

CDR3 amino acids: CASSPTSGAYTGELFF. The CDR3 coding sequence is TGTGCCAGCAGTCCGACTAGCGGGGCGTACACCGGGGAGCTGTTTTTT. The genes are TRBV27 and TRBJ2-2; 11 nucleotides match TRBD2. With V trimmed by 5 bases and J by 3 bases, 5 bases remained unmatched. This CDR3 region has 16 residues. Germline CDR1 reads MNHEY; CDR2 reads SMNVEV (reference sequence).

The rearrangement joins TRBV2 to TRBJ2-1; maybe TRBD1 (8 bases). The CDR3 loop spans 16 amino acids. Trimming took off 2 bases at V and 3 bases at J, with 14 bases between the two ends. Germline CDR1 SNHLY, CDR2 FYNNEI. CDR3 protein: CASSEWGGQDYNEQFF. Here the CDR3 DNA reads TGTGCCAGCAGTGAATGGGGGGGACAGGACTACAATGAGCAGTTCTTC.

V usage is TRBV10-3 and J usage is TRBJ1-5, with 9 positions matching TRBD1. The CDR3 has 15 amino acids. After removal of 1 base from V and 6 bases from J, the junction contained 4 bases not matched to a gene. Germline assignment: CDR1 ENHRY and CDR2 SYGVKD. The CDR3 reads CAISELQGAGQPQHF. The CDR3 DNA reads as TGTGCCATCAGTGAGTTACAGGGGGCGGGTCAGCCCCAGCATTTT.

The J gene is TRBJ2-7, the V gene TRBV2; D is uncertain. Per the germline V gene, CDR1 is SNHLY and CDR2 is FYNNEI. Trimming took 3 bases from V and 3 from J, leaving 9 bases between them. This CDR3 has 13 amino acids. The CDR3 DNA follows: TGTGCCAGCAGTGATAGGCAGAACTACGAGCAGTACTTC. This encodes CASSDRQNYEQYF.

The genes are TRBV15 and TRBJ2-4, with D hard to call. CDR1 and CDR2 from the germline V gene are LNHNV and YYDKDF (reference sequence). With 0 bases removed from V and 3 bases from J, the gap between germline ends came to 12 bases. The CDR3 length is 16 residues. The CDR3 DNA reads TGTGCCACCAGCAGAGATCCGCGGATTTTCAAAAACATTCAGTACTTC. Translating gives CATSRDPRIFKNIQYF.

The rearrangement joins TRBV9 to TRBJ2-5, with unresolved D. Trimming pared 1 base from V and 5 bases from J, leaving 9 bases between. There are 13 residues in the CDR3. Germline CDR1 SGDLS, CDR2 YYNGEE. In DNA form, the CDR3 reads TGTGCCAGCAGCGTATGGGATTGGGAGACCCAGTACTTC. Protein sequence: CASSVWDWETQYF.

This clone has only one observation. The chain joins TRBV27 to TRBJ2-2; no firm D call. CDR3 length equals 13 residues. V lost 5 bases and J lost 5, with 9 bases in between. The germline CDR1 and CDR2 sequences are MNHEY and SMNVEV (reference sequence). In DNA, the CDR3 is TGTGCCAGCAGTCCCCCAATGACCGGGGAGCTGTTTTTT. Amino acids: CASSPPMTGELFF.

Notes on this clone: One junction end does not reproduce the germline sequence, and a read error may be involved. CDR3 sequence (DNA): TGTGCCAGCAGTCTATGCGGTCGGACAGGGGGCGCGGCTGGAAGAGCTTTCTTT. It translates to CASSLCGRTGGAAGRAFF. This chain links TRBV28 with TRBJ1-1; 11 nucleotides match TRBD1. The CDR3 loop spans 18 amino acids. Germline V gene data show CDR1 as MDHEN and CDR2 as SYDVKM.

This chain uses TRBV7-9 with TRBJ2-7, with TRBD2 identical over 10 bases. The CDR3 is made up of 16 amino acids. V lost 5 bases, J lost 0 bases, and 7 bases stayed unmatched. CDR1 SEHNR and CDR2 FQNEAQ come from the germline V gene (reference sequence). For the CDR3, the DNA is TGTGCCAGCAGCCCTCGGACTAGCGGTAACTCCTACGAGCAGTACTTC. Translated, it gives CASSPRTSGNSYEQYF. Filled out from reference TRBV7-9 and TRBJ2-7, the complete variable domain reads DTGVSQNPRHKITKRGQNVTFRCDPISEHNRLYWYRQTLGQGPEFLTYFQNEAQLEKSRLLSDRFSAERPKGSFSTLEIQRTEQGDSAMYLCASSPRTSGNSYEQYFGPGTRLTVT.

In this sample, this clone turned up once. V is TRBV2 and J is TRBJ1-1; tentatively, D is TRBD1 (6 bases). CDR3 size: 17 residues. CDR1 and CDR2 (germline): SNHLY, FYNNEI. V lost 7 bases and J 6 bases, leaving 27 bases between the germline ends. The CDR3, as DNA: TGTGCCAGCAAATCACAGGGAGGGTGGCAAATTAGCGCTGAAGCTTTCTTT. This translates into CASKSQGGWQISAEAFF. The entire variable domain, with the rest obtained from reference TRBV2 and TRBJ1-1, is as follows: EPEVTQTPSHQVTQMGQEVILRCVPISNHLYFYWYRQILGQKVEFLVSFYNNEISEKSEIFDDQFSVERPDGSNFTLKIRSTKLEDSAMYFCASKSQGGWQISAEAFFGQGTRLTVV.

The chain is built from TRBV27 and TRBJ1-4; the D is unclear. Per the germline V gene, CDR1 is MNHEY and CDR2 is SMNVEV (reference sequence). This CDR3 has 15 amino acids. V was cut by 6 bases and J by 5 bases, with 16 bases left in between. CDR3 in DNA: TGTGCCAGCAGGAAATATGGACGGTGGAATGAAAAACTGTTTTTT. Its protein is CASRKYGRWNEKLFF. Using reference TRBV27 and TRBJ1-4 for the parts outside the CDR3, the full variable domain is EAQVTQNPRYLITVTGKKLTVTCSQNMNHEYMSWYRQDPGLGLRQIYYSMNVEVTDKGDVPEGYKVSRKEKRNFPLILESPSPNQTSLYFCASRKYGRWNEKLFFGSGTQLSVL.

The CDR3 DNA follows: TGTGCCAGCAGTGAGACAGTGCAAGAGACCCAGTACTTC. Translated, it gives CASSETVQETQYF. The chain recombines TRBV6-6 with TRBJ2-5, with D tentatively TRBD1 (5 bases). This CDR3 is built from 13 residues. The V gene lost 5 bases and the J gene lost 2 bases, with 9 bases spanning the gap. Germline V CDR1 and CDR2: MNHNY, SVGAGI (reference sequence).

V is TRBV7-9 and J is TRBJ2-1; 7 bases match TRBD2. V trimming: 4 bases; J trimming: 2 bases; junction bases outside the gene matches: 14. CDR1 and CDR2 from the germline V gene are SEHNR and FQNEAQ (reference sequence). This CDR3 is built from 18 residues. This CDR3 reads CASSSTVERGRAYNEQFF. CDR3 bases: TGTGCCAGCAGCTCGACCGTTGAGCGGGGACGCGCCTACAATGAGCAGTTCTTC. Full variable domain (remainder filled in from reference TRBV7-9 and TRBJ2-1): DTGVSQNPRHKITKRGQNVTFRCDPISEHNRLYWYRQTLGQGPEFLTYFQNEAQLEKSRLLSDRFSAERPKGSFSTLEIQRTEQGDSAMYLCASSSTVERGRAYNEQFFGPGTRLTVL.

V gene TRBV10-3 combines with J gene TRBJ1-4; 7 bases line up with TRBD1. J lost 4 bases, V lost 2 bases, and 13 bases had no gene match. CDR1 ENHRY and CDR2 SYGVKD come from the germline V gene. This CDR3 contains 18 residues. The CDR3 reads CAISEGLTGRQYNEKLFF. In DNA form, the CDR3 reads TGTGCCATCAGTGAGGGACTGACAGGGCGGCAATATAATGAAAAACTGTTTTTT.

The chain combines TRBV2 with TRBJ1-2; D is possibly TRBD1 (5 bases). Germline V gene lookup returns CDR1 SNHLY and CDR2 FYNNEI. This CDR3 is 14 amino acids long. V lost 7 bases and J 5 bases, leaving 17 bases between the germline ends. CDR3 DNA sequence: TGTGCCAGCACCGAGGGGCAGGGCGGGTATGGCTACACCTTC. Its protein is CASTEGQGGYGYTF.

CDR3 in amino acids: CASSFGLGGQPQHF. As DNA, the CDR3 is TGTGCCAGCAGCTTTGGGCTAGGGGGACAGCCCCAGCATTTT. The V call is TRBV5-6, the J call TRBJ1-5, with D possibly matching TRBD1 (6 bases). Germline CDR1 reads SGHDT; CDR2 reads YYEEEE. V lost 2 bases, J lost 7 bases, and 13 bases lay in between. The CDR3 runs to 14 residues.

The chain carries TRBV27 and TRBJ2-7, with TRBD1 matching 12 bases. CDR3 length: 16 residues. The trim removed 0 bases at V and 5 bases at J, leaving 5 bases unmatched. Germline-derived CDR1 and CDR2 are MNHEY and SMNVEV (reference sequence). The chain's CDR3 is CASSLSLGTGGDEQYF. As DNA, the CDR3 is TGTGCCAGCAGTTTATCTTTGGGGACAGGGGGCGACGAGCAGTACTTC.

The V call is TRBV4-1, the J call TRBJ1-6; D is possibly TRBD1 (6 bases). Germline-derived CDR1 and CDR2 are MGHRA and YSYEKL. With 1 base removed from V and 5 bases from J, the gap between germline ends came to 12 bases. This CDR3 is built from 16 residues. CDR3 amino acids: CASSQAGQGNNSPLHF. The CDR3 nucleotides are TGCGCCAGCAGCCAAGCCGGGCAGGGGAATAATTCACCCCTCCACTTT.